This T cell receptor (beta chain) was retrieved from a study of shared clonotypes between healthy human individuals. Study background: A couple of female and a few male donors aged 18 to 49 were enrolled. Study results and caveats: Deeper or shallower sequencing was expected to change how clonotypes are shared among donors. Sharing across several donors was seen in roughly 5.2% of naive CD4 clonotypes. Relative to clonotypes present in all four donors, those not shared had lower generation probabilities.

As regards this clone: Antigen: not known. This sample includes further DNA sequences coding for the same CDR3.

Assay: immunoSEQ multiplex PCR; the TCRdb copy retains only in-frame clones and omits some. The sample contains 1.5 million to 2.5 million clones, just under 95% of which appear only once. Naive CD8 cells were CD45RO-negative, positively selected for CCR7, excluding terminally differentiated effector memory CD45RA+ cells. Unmatched junction bases numbered 0, after V lost 0 bases and J lost 2 bases. The CDR3 is 14 amino acids. Germline V gene lookup returns CDR1 SGHDT and CDR2 YYEEEE. This rearrangement joins TRBV5-6 to TRBJ2-7; 9 nucleotides align to TRBD1. This TCR was recovered from a man aged 18 to 29 in good health. The sequencing input was naive CD8+ T cells sorted from blood. The CDR3 coding sequence is TGTGCCAGCAGCTTGGGGGACAGGGCCTACGAGCAGTACTTC. Translated, it gives CASSLGDRAYEQYF.